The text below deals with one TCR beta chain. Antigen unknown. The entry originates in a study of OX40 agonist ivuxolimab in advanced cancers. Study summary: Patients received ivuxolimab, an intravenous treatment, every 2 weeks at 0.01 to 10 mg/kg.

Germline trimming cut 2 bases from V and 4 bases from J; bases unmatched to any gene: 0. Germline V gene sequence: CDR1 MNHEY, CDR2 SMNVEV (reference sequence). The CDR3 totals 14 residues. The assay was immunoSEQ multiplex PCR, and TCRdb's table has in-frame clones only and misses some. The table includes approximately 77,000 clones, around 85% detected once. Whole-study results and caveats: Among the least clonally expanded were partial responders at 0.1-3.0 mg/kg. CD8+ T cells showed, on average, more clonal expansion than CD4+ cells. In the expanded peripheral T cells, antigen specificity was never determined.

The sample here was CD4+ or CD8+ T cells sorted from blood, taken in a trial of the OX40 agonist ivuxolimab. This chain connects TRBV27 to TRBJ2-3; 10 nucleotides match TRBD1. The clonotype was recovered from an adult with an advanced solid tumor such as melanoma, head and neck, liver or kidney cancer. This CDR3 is CASSLGTGADTQYF. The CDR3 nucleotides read TGTGCCAGCAGTTTAGGGACAGGGGCAGATACGCAGTATTTT.